These 24 T cell receptor beta chains originate from one sample sequenced in a study of cytomegalovirus exposure and HLA in healthy donors. Amplification used 60 Vbeta primers and 13 Jbeta primers. Clones were sequenced by immunoSEQ multiplex PCR, and TCRdb holds only the in-frame ones, with some missing. The sample lists fewer than 150,000 clones; 78% were seen once. Sequencing was performed on PBMCs. These receptors came from a male donor in good health and CMV-seronegative.

The chain recombines TRBV9 with TRBJ1-4, with a weak D call TRBD1 (5 bases). This CDR3 contains 15 residues. Per germline, CDR1 SGDLS and CDR2 YYNGEE. V lost 0 bases and J lost 7, with 13 bases in between. The CDR3 nucleotides are TGTGCCAGCAGCGTAGAGCCGACAGTAAGTGAAAAACTGTTTTTT. Its protein is CASSVEPTVSEKLFF.

This clone has only one observation. The chain joins TRBV9 to TRBJ2-5; 8 positions match TRBD1. Germline V lookup: CDR1 SGDLS, CDR2 YYNGEE. CDR3 size: 15 residues. V trimming: 3 bases; J trimming: 2 bases; junction bases outside the gene matches: 6. CDR3 DNA sequence: TGTGCCAGCAGCGAAGGGGGGACAGGTCAAGAGACCCAGTACTTC. Translated: CASSEGGTGQETQYF.

This chain uses TRBV9 with TRBJ2-2, with D perhaps TRBD1 (6 bases). This CDR3 spans 15 amino acids. Germline assignment: CDR1 SGDLS and CDR2 YYNGEE. Trimming removed 1 base from V and 5 bases from J, with 12 bases in between. The CDR3 region is CASSVSQGPTGELFF. The CDR3 DNA sequence: TGTGCCAGCAGCGTAAGCCAGGGGCCGACCGGGGAGCTGTTTTTT.

This rearrangement joins TRBV7-6 to TRBJ2-1; D gene uncertain. The CDR3 is 10 residues long. Trimming removed 10 bases from V and 5 bases from J, with 6 bases in between. Germline CDR1 is SGHVS and CDR2 is FNYEAQ. CDR3 DNA: TGTGCCACAGGAAACAATGAGCAGTTCTTC. It codes for CATGNNEQFF.

The rearrangement uses TRBV23-1 and TRBJ1-5; D is perhaps TRBD1 (6 bases). TRBV23-1 is recorded as an ORF, its role being uncertain. Trimming took 6 bases from V and 0 from J, leaving 9 bases between them. The CDR3 spans 14 residues. The CDR3 bases are TGCGCCAGCAGAGACAGGTATAGCAATCAGCCCCAGCATTTT. Protein sequence: CASRDRYSNQPQHF.

The CDR3 reads CATSRDPGPGNTIYF. DNA of the CDR3: TGTGCCACCAGCAGAGATCCAGGCCCTGGAAACACCATATATTTT. V usage is TRBV15 and J usage is TRBJ1-3; D remains unclear. V gave up 0 bases and J gave up 2 bases, with 8 bases separating them. This CDR3 spans 15 amino acids. CDR1 is LNHNV and CDR2 is YYDKDF in the germline V gene (reference sequence).

The chain has TRBV30 and TRBJ1-1; D call uncertain. This CDR3 region has 20 residues. Germline loops: CDR1 GTSNPN, CDR2 SVGIG (reference sequence). The V end lost 0 bases, the J end lost 0 bases, and 26 bases lay between the germline ends. The CDR3 loop is CAWSVPILSRTATMNTEAFF. The CDR3, as DNA: TGTGCCTGGAGTGTCCCCATCCTTTCCCGCACCGCAACTATGAACACTGAAGCTTTCTTT.

This clone was seen only once. The chain couples TRBV2 to TRBJ2-7; possible D gene TRBD1, 6 bases. With 7 bases removed from V and 0 bases from J, the gap between germline ends came to 13 bases. The CDR3 sequence is 14 residues long. Looked up from germline, CDR1 is SNHLY and CDR2 is FYNNEI. The CDR3 region is CASTFTGSSYEQYF. The CDR3 DNA follows: TGTGCCAGCACCTTTACAGGGAGCTCCTACGAGCAGTACTTC.

The chain carries TRBV5-1 and TRBJ2-1, with TRBD2 identical over 8 bases. The CDR3 length is 14 residues. CDR1 is SGHRS, CDR2 YFSETQ, per germline. J lost 8 bases, V lost 1 base, and 5 bases had no gene match. The CDR3 sequence is CASSLSGGRYEQFF. DNA of the CDR3: TGCGCCAGCAGCTTGTCGGGAGGGCGATATGAGCAGTTCTTC.

This clone was observed a few times. The rearrangement links TRBV6-1 to TRBJ1-2, with TRBD1 matching 8 bases. The CDR3 runs to 16 residues. CDR1 and CDR2 (germline): MNHNS, SASEGT. The junction had 7 bases not matched to a gene; V was cut back by 2 bases and J by 2 bases. CDR3 protein: CASSERSGDRNYGYTF. Here the CDR3 DNA reads TGTGCCAGCAGTGAAAGGAGCGGGGACAGGAACTATGGCTACACCTTC.

The chain links TRBV7-3 to TRBJ1-1; D is perhaps TRBD1 (6 bases). CDR3 length: 15 residues. CDR1 and CDR2 from the germline V gene are SGHTA and FQGTGA. V was pared by 5 bases and J by 4 bases, with 17 bases between. The CDR3 region is CASSRHRDDVTEAFF. The CDR3 DNA reads TGTGCCAGCAGCCGGCACAGGGATGATGTCACTGAAGCTTTCTTT.

The chain couples TRBV10-3 to TRBJ2-3; 9 positions agree with TRBD2. Trimming removed 9 bases from V and 1 base from J; junction bases left unmatched: 5. Germline V CDR1 and CDR2: ENHRY, SYGVKD. CDR3 length equals 14 residues. In nucleotides, the CDR3 is TGTGCCATTAATAGCGGGGGCCGCACAGATACGCAGTATTTT. Amino acids: CAINSGGRTDTQYF.

The gene calls are TRBV7-6 and TRBJ1-2, with 10 bases fitting TRBD1. The V and J ends lost 4 bases and 4 bases, in that order; junction bases with no gene match: 6. The CDR3 is 15 residues long. Germline V lookup: CDR1 SGHVS, CDR2 FNYEAQ. In DNA, the CDR3 is TGTGCCAGCAGCTCAGGCGGGACAGGGGTCTATGGCTACACCTTC. It codes for CASSSGGTGVYGYTF.

The chain employs TRBV5-1 and TRBJ2-3, with TRBD1 identical over 7 bases. Trimming took 0 bases from V and 3 from J; bases not matched to a gene: 4. The V gene's germline CDR1 is SGHRS and CDR2 YFSETQ. The length of the CDR3 is 15 residues. Here the CDR3 reads CASSLAAGGTDTQYF. CDR3 sequence (DNA): TGCGCCAGCAGCTTGGCCGCAGGGGGTACAGATACGCAGTATTTT.

The chain joins TRBV14 to TRBJ1-1; the D is unclear. The CDR3 spans 15 residues. V was pared by 0 bases and J by 3 bases, with 11 bases between. Germline V gene sequence: CDR1 SGHDN, CDR2 FVKESK. CDR3 nucleotides: TGTGCCAGCAGCCAAGATCATCAGTGGTACACTGAAGCTTTCTTT. Its translation is CASSQDHQWYTEAFF.

This chain's CDR3 is CASSLSPTGGTEAFF. As DNA, the CDR3 is TGTGCCAGCAGCCTCAGTCCCACAGGGGGGACTGAAGCTTTCTTT. The genes are TRBV25-1 and TRBJ1-1; the match to TRBD1 covers 8 bases. The junction had 11 bases not matched to a gene; V was cut back by 6 bases and J by 5 bases. CDR1 and CDR2 from the germline V gene are MGHDK and SYGVNS. There are 15 residues in the CDR3. Filled out from reference TRBV25-1 and TRBJ1-1, the complete variable domain reads EADIYQTPRYLVIGTGKKITLECSQTMGHDKMYWYQQDPGMELHLIHYSYGVNSTEKGDLSSESTVSRIRTEHFPLTLESARPSHTSQYLCASSLSPTGGTEAFFGQGTRLTVV.

The genes are TRBV27 and TRBJ2-5; 12 positions agree with TRBD1. Germline CDR1 MNHEY, CDR2 SMNVEV (reference sequence). The ends lost 6 bases at V and 0 bases at J; junction bases unmatched: 14. CDR3 length: 19 amino acids. CDR3: CASRQAGTGGAKYQETQYF. The CDR3 DNA reads TGTGCCAGCAGACAAGCCGGGACAGGGGGCGCGAAGTACCAAGAGACCCAGTACTTC.

The chain has TRBV5-1 and TRBJ2-1; D might be TRBD2 (6 bases). V lost 0 bases and J 7 bases, leaving 14 bases between the germline ends. The CDR3 extends over 15 amino acids. The germline gives CDR1 SGHRS, CDR2 YFSETQ. The CDR3 region has the DNA TGCGCCAGCAGCTTGGAGGCGGGATCTCGAAATGAGCAGTTCTTC. This gives the protein CASSLEAGSRNEQFF.

In the case of this clone: Other nucleotide sequences from this sample produce the same CDR3. The J gene is TRBJ1-1, the V gene TRBV7-3; D unresolved. Trimming shortened V by 3 bases and J by 2 bases, and 7 bases separated the two germline ends. Germline values: CDR1 SGHTA, CDR2 FQGTGA. This CDR3 has 13 amino acids. The CDR3, as DNA: TGTGCCAGCAGCTTGGGCCATAACACTGAAGCTTTCTTT. This sequence encodes CASSLGHNTEAFF.

Points on this clone: At one end, the junction sequence differs from germline, possibly due to a read error. The genes are TRBV9 and TRBJ2-7; unclear D gene. Per the germline V gene, CDR1 is SGDLS and CDR2 is YYNGEE. This CDR3 is built from 9 residues. CDR3 bases: TGTGCCAGCAGCGGCAGACGGGACTTC. It codes for CASSGRRDF.

This CDR3 reads CASSLEASGAYEQYF. The CDR3, as DNA: TGCGCCAGCAGCTTGGAGGCTAGCGGGGCCTACGAGCAGTACTTC. J is TRBJ2-7 and V is TRBV5-1; 9 nucleotides line up with TRBD2. CDR1 and CDR2 (germline): SGHRS, YFSETQ. The CDR3 extends over 15 amino acids. The junction had 3 bases not matched to a gene; V was cut back by 0 bases and J by 2 bases.

The chain carries TRBV12-5 and TRBJ1-1; 8 nucleotides align to TRBD1. J gave up 5 bases and V 0 bases, and 2 bases lay outside the gene matches. This CDR3 is 14 amino acids long. The V gene's germline CDR1 is LGHNT and CDR2 FRNRAP. The CDR3 DNA follows: TGTGCTAGTGGTTTGGTACAGGGGGTGACTGAAGCTTTCTTT. It specifies CASGLVQGVTEAFF.

This chain uses TRBV7-9 with TRBJ2-7, with no clear D. CDR1 is SEHNR and CDR2 is FQNEAQ in the germline V gene (reference sequence). V lost 7 bases, J lost 5 bases, and 9 bases lay in between. CDR3 length: 11 amino acids. The CDR3 protein is CASNYKDEQYF. The CDR3 DNA sequence: TGTGCCAGCAACTATAAAGACGAGCAGTACTTC. Full variable domain (remainder filled in from reference TRBV7-9 and TRBJ2-7): DTGVSQNPRHKITKRGQNVTFRCDPISEHNRLYWYRQTLGQGPEFLTYFQNEAQLEKSRLLSDRFSAERPKGSFSTLEIQRTEQGDSAMYLCASNYKDEQYFGPGTRLTVT.

This clone has a single count. The gene calls are TRBV7-2 and TRBJ2-3; 10 bases agree with TRBD2. This CDR3 has 16 residues. V gave up 5 bases and J gave up 0 bases; unmatched junction bases: 5. The germline CDR1 and CDR2 sequences are SGHTA and FQGNSA. CDR3 sequence: CASSKERGGSTDTQYF. The CDR3 nucleotides read TGTGCCAGCAGCAAAGAGCGGGGGGGAAGCACAGATACGCAGTATTTT.